This record covers a single T cell receptor beta chain. The data were taken from a study of blood T cell repertoires in COVID-19. Method: immunoSEQ multiplex PCR; TCRdb's copy keeps in-frame clones and lacks some. This sample has over 20,000 clones, with about 90% found just once. Material for sequencing was peripheral blood. The source of this sequence is a man between 70 and 80 years old with acute or convalescent COVID-19.

The CDR3 region has the DNA TGTGCCAGCAGACCAGGGGGAGAGTCAGATACGCAGTATTTT. Translation: CASRPGGESDTQYF. This chain links TRBV28 with TRBJ2-3; TRBD1 agrees at 7 bases. The V gene end was trimmed by 6 bases and the J gene end by 4 bases; junction bases not matched to a gene: 7. The CDR3 has 14 residues. Germline CDR1 reads MDHEN; CDR2 reads SYDVKM.